This T cell receptor beta chain was retrieved from a study of T cell responses to AZD1222 COVID-19 vaccine. This CDR3 comprises 15 residues. Germline loops: CDR1 SGHDT, CDR2 YYEEEE. The V end was cut by 1 base, the J end by 6 bases, with 14 bases between. Regarding the study as a whole: It was only a handful of AZD1222 recipients who were seropositive at baseline. Vaccination with two AZD1222 doses was followed by a rise in Spike-specific TCR breadth and depth.

Data came from immunoSEQ multiplex PCR; TCRdb stores just in-frame clones and leaves some out. The sample includes about 150,000 clones, roughly 90% of them seen just once. Of note for this clone: Its specificity is unknown.

This sequence originates from an adult who received the AZD1222 COVID-19 vaccine. The specimen comprised peripheral blood, sampled 28 days after the second AZD1222 dose. The genes are TRBV5-6 and TRBJ2-1; D is unresolved. CDR3 residues: CASSLWVIQSNEQFF. DNA of the CDR3: TGTGCCAGCAGCTTGTGGGTAATACAATCCAATGAGCAGTTCTTC.